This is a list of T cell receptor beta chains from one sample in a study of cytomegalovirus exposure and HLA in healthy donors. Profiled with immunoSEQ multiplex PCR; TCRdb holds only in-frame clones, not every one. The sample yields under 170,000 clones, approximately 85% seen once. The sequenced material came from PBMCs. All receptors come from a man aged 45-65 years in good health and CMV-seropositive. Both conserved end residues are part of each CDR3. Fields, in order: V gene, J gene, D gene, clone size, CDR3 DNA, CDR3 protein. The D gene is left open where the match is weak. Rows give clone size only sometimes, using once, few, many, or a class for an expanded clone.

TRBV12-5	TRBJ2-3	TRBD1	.	TGTGCTAGTGGTTTCGACAGGGGGCAGGGCACAGATACGCAGTATTTT	CASGFDRGQGTDTQYF
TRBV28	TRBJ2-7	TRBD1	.	TGTGCCAGCAGGGAACAGGGGGCGCCGACCTGGGAGCAGTACTTC	CASREQGAPTWEQYF
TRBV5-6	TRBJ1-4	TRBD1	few	TGTGCCAGCAGCTCGATAACAGGGGGCAGTGAAAAACTGTTTTTT	CASSSITGGSEKLFF
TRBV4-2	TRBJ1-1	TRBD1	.	TGTGCCAGCAGCCGTGAACAGGGGGCAACGTACACTGAAGCTTTCTTT	CASSREQGATYTEAFF
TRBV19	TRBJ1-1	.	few	TGTGCCAGTAGTATGCGGGAAGAAACTGAAGCTTTCTTT	CASSMREETEAFF
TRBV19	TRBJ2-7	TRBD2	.	TGTGCCAGTAGTATATCTGTCGCGGGAGTAGTCCACGAGCAGTACTTC	CASSISVAGVVHEQYF
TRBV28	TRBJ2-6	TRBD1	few	TGTGCCAGCAGTTTATCTATGTCCCGGGACAGGGTATCTGGGGCCAACGTCCTGACTTTC	CASSLSMSRDRVSGANVLTF
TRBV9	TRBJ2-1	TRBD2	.	TGTGCCAGCAGGGCAATCTTAGCGGGAGCGCATACCTACAATGAGCAGTTCTTC	CASRAILAGAHTYNEQFF
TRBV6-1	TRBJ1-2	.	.	TGTGCCAGCAGCCTCTCGGCGGGCCCCTACTATGGCTACACCTTC	CASSLSAGPYYGYTF
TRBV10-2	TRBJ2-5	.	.	TGCGCCAGCAGCGGGAGAAATGGGGAGACCCAGTACTTC	CASSGRNGETQYF
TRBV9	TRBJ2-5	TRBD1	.	TGTGCCAGCAGCGTAGGAGGGACAGGGAGTCAAGAGACCCAGTACTTC	CASSVGGTGSQETQYF
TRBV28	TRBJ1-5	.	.	TGTGCCAGCAGTTCGGGAGGCCATCAGCCCCAGCATTTT	CASSSGGHQPQHF
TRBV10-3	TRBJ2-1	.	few	TGTGCCATCAGTGATAAACAGAGCTCCTACAATGAGCAGTTCTTC	CAISDKQSSYNEQFF
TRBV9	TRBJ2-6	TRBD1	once	TGTGCCAGCAGCGTAGCCAGGGGGCGTTCGGGGGCCAACGTCCTGACTTTC	CASSVARGRSGANVLTF
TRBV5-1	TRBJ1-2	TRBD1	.	TGCGCCAGCAGCTTGGCGACAGGGAACATGGATGGCTACACCTTC	CASSLATGNMDGYTF
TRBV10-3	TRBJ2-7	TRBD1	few	TGTGCCATCAGTGAGTCGGGATCCGGGACAGGTATTTACTTC	CAISESGSGTGIYF
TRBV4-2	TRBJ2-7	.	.	TGTGCCAGCCAGCGAGATTCCGGCCCCTACGAGCAGTACTTC	CASQRDSGPYEQYF
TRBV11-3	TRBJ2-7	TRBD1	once	TGTGCCAGCAGCCCCAATGACAGGGCCCCGGTGTACTTC	CASSPNDRAPVYF
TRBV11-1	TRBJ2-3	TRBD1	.	TGTGCCAGCAGTAGACAGGGTGGAACAGATACGCAGTATTTT	CASSRQGGTDTQYF
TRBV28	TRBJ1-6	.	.	TGTGCCAGCAGTTTGTGGAGGGAGGGGACACCCCTCCACTTT	CASSLWREGTPLHF
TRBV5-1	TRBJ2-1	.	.	TGCGCCAGCAGCTTGGTCGGTGATAGCTCCTACAATGAGCAGTTCTTC	CASSLVGDSSYNEQFF
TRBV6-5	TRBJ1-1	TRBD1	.	TGTGCCAGCAGTCTAGGACAGGGGAACACTGAAGCTTTCTTT	CASSLGQGNTEAFF
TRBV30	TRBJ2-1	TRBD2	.	TGTGCCTGGAAGCAACAACTAGCGGGTTTGAAGGATGAGCAGTTCTTC	CAWKQQLAGLKDEQFF
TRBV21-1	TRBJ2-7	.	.	TGTGCCAGCAGCATGCAACGTTCCCGGGACAGGGGCTACGAGCAGTACTTC	CASSMQRSRDRGYEQYF
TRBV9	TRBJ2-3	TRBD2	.	TGTGCCAGCAGCGTAGGACTAGCGGGCAAGAAGTATTTT	CASSVGLAGKKYF
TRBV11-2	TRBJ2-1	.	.	TGTGCCAGCAGCGTCACTGGTGACTCCTACAATGAGCAGTTCTTC	CASSVTGDSYNEQFF
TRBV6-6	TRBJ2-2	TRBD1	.	TGTGCCAGCAGTTACCGGGACAGGGGAGGCACCGGGGAGCTGTTTTTT	CASSYRDRGGTGELFF
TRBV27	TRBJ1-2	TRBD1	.	TGTGCCAGCGGGGTTCAGACAGGGAATGGCTACACCTTC	CASGVQTGNGYTF
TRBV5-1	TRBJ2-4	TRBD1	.	TGCGCCAGCAGCTTGGGGGGACAGGGAAGTCACATTCAGTACTTC	CASSLGGQGSHIQYF
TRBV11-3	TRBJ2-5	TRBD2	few	TGTGCCAGCAGCTTAAGGGGAGGGACTAGCGGCCAAGAGACCCAGTACTTC	CASSLRGGTSGQETQYF
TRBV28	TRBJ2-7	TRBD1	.	TGTGCCAGCAGTTTTACGGACAGGGGGACCTACGAGCAGTACTTC	CASSFTDRGTYEQYF
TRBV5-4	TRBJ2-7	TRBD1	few	TGTGCCAGCAGCGCGTCCGGGACAGGGAACTACGAGCAGTACTTC	CASSASGTGNYEQYF
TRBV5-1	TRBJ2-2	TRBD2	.	TGCGCCAGCAGCTTGGCTAGCGGGAGTATCGGGGAGCTGTTTTTT	CASSLASGSIGELFF
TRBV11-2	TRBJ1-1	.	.	TGTGCCAGCAGCTTCTCTGTTCTGAACACTGAAGCTTTCTTT	CASSFSVLNTEAFF
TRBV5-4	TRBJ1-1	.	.	TGTGCCAGCAGCTTGATGTCTGTGACTGAAGCTTTCTTT	CASSLMSVTEAFF
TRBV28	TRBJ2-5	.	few	TGTGCCAGCCACCCGCCGGGGGGCGGGCGGACCCAGTACTTC	CASHPPGGGRTQYF
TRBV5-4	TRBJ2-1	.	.	TGTGCCAGCAGCTTGCCAGGGGTAGATGAGCAGTTCTTC	CASSLPGVDEQFF
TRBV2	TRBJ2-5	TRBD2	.	TGTGCCAGCAACCCAAGGACTAGTATCATGGAGACCCAGTACTTC	CASNPRTSIMETQYF
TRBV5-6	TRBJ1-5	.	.	TGTGCCAGCAGCCCCGGGACTACTAATCAGCCCCAGCATTTT	CASSPGTTNQPQHF
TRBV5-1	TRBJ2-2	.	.	TGCGCCAGCAGCCCGTCGGGGGTAGCGAACACCGGGGAGCTGTTTTTT	CASSPSGVANTGELFF